This T cell receptor (beta chain) came from a study of vaccination effects on CD4 cells after COVID-19. Study-wide background: Relative to the second dose, post-vaccine samples were obtained a median of 72 days later. Study-wide points: No early post-infection timepoints were available in the study, which also included few convalescent patients. In vaccinees who were healthy, merely 1 out of 255 vaccine-induced clones cross-reacted with common cold coronaviruses.

For this clone: Its antigen is unidentified.

Clones were sequenced by immunoSEQ multiplex PCR, and TCRdb holds only the in-frame ones, with some missing. Here the sample spans tens of thousands of clones, around two thirds being singletons. Using viral peptide pools, the ViraFEST assay grew out antigen-specific CD4+ T cells prior to sequencing. When around 9 days of culture had elapsed, CD4+ T cells were isolated. Vaccination of participants consisted of two doses of either the BNT162b2 or mRNA-1273 vaccine. At days 3 and 7, half of the medium was exchanged for IL-2 medium. The sequenced sample was CD4+ T cells from PBMCs cultured with HCoV-229E spike peptides, obtained after COVID-19 vaccination. The receptor's source is a human donor who received a COVID-19 vaccine.

The CDR3 sequence: CASSQDFGAGSETQYF. The CDR3 nucleotides are TGTGCCAGCAGCCAAGATTTTGGCGCGGGGTCGGAGACCCAGTACTTC. The V and J genes are TRBV4-2 and TRBJ2-5; D possibly corresponds to TRBD2 (6 bases). V was trimmed by 0 bases and J by 5 bases, leaving 16 bases between them. This CDR3 region has 16 residues. Germline V gene data show CDR1 as LGHNA and CDR2 as YNFKEQ.